This TCR beta chain emerged from a study of T cells after yellow fever vaccination. Study at large: Fractions of low cell number were prepared using SMART-Seq v4 Ultra Low Input. Study-level results: There was a small share of clonotypes that showed up in both the CD4 and CD8 compartments. Most primary-vaccination clones recurred post-booster (about 96% CD4, around 86% CD8).

This CDR3 is 14 amino acids long. Germline V CDR1 and CDR2: SGHVS, FNYEAQ. The ends were cut back, 5 bases at V and 1 base at J, with 11 bases in the middle. TCRdb passed the 5' RACE reads through MiXCR, listing each CDR3 protein once. Seen here are about 300,000 distinct CDR3 sequences, 6.8% observed once, and the top ten hold roughly a sixth. Only a few counts were recorded for this clonotype. Its target is unknown. This chain links TRBV7-6 with TRBJ2-5; possible D gene TRBD2, 6 bases. Specimen: PBMCs, collected roughly 46 days after the first yellow fever vaccination. The source is a man aged 18 to 29 who received the YFV17D yellow fever vaccine. In DNA form, the CDR3 reads TGTGCCAGCAGCGCGGGACTGACCCAAGAGACCCAGTACTTC. Translation: CASSAGLTQETQYF.